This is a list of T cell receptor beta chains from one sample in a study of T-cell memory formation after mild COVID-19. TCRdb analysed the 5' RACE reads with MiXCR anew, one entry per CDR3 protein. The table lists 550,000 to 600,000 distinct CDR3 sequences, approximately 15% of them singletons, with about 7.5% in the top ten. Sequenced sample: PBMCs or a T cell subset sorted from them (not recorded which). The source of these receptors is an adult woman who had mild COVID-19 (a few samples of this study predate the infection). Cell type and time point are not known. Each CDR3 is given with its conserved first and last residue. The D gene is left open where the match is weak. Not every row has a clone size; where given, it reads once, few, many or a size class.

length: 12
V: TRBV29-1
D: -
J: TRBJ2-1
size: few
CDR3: CSARQVGNEQFF
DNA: TGCAGCGCGCGACAGGTAGGGAATGAGCAGTTCTTC

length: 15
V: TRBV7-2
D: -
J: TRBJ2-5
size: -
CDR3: CASSLGVQVRETQYF
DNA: TGTGCCAGCAGCTTAGGGGTTCAGGTGCGGGAGACCCAGTACTTC

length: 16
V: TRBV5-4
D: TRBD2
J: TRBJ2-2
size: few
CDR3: CASSSKTSGLTGELFF
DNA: TGTGCCAGCAGCTCGAAGACTAGCGGTTTAACCGGGGAGCTGTTTTTT

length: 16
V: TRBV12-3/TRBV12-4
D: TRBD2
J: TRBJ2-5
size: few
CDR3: CASSPGASGGRETQYF
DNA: TGTGCCAGCAGTCCGGGAGCTAGCGGGGGGAGGGAGACCCAGTACTTC

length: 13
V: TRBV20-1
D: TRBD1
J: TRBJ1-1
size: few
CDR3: CSALDRGKSEAFF
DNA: TGCAGTGCTTTGGACAGGGGGAAGTCTGAAGCTTTCTTT

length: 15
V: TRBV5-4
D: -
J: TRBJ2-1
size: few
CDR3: CASSLPGGAHNEQFF
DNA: TGTGCCAGCAGCTTGCCCGGCGGCGCCCACAATGAGCAGTTCTTC

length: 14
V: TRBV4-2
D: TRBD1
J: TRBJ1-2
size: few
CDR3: CASSQGGQDYGYTF
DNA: TGTGCCAGCAGCCAAGGCGGACAGGACTATGGCTACACCTTC

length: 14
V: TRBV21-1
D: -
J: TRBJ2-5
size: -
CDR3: CASPRWEGQETQYF
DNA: TGTGCCAGCCCCCGATGGGAGGGCCAAGAGACCCAGTACTTC

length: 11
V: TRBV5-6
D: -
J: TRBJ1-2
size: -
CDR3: CASAGGFGYTF
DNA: TGTGCCAGCGCGGGGGGATTCGGCTACACCTTC

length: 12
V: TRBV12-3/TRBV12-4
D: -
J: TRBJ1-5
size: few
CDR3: CASSTSNQPQHF
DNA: TGTGCCAGCTCTACTAGCAATCAGCCCCAGCATTTT

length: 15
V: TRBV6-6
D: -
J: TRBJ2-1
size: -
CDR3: CASSLIALPYNEQFF
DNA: TGTGCCAGCAGCCTCATAGCTCTCCCCTACAATGAGCAGTTCTTC

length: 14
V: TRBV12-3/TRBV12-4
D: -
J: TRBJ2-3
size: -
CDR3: CASSAEWWTDTQYF
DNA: TGTGCCAGCAGTGCGGAGTGGTGGACAGATACGCAGTATTTT

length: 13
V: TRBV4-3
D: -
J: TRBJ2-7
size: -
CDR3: CASSLREDGEQYF
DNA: TGCGCCAGCAGCCTCCGCGAGGACGGTGAGCAGTACTTC

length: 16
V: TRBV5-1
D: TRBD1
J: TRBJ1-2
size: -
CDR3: CASSSEPGQGAYGYTF
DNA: TGCGCCAGCAGCTCTGAACCGGGACAGGGGGCCTATGGCTACACCTTC

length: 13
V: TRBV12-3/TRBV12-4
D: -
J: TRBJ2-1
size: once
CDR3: CASRPDWYNEQFF
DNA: TGTGCCAGCAGGCCAGACTGGTACAATGAGCAGTTCTTC

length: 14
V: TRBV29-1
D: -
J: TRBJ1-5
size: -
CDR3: CSVGIRGSNQPQHF
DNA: TGCAGCGTTGGCATCAGGGGTAGCAATCAGCCCCAGCATTTT

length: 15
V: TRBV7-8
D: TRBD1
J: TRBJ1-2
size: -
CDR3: CASSLKRTGLGGYTF
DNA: TGTGCCAGCAGCCTCAAGAGGACAGGGCTGGGCGGCTACACCTTC

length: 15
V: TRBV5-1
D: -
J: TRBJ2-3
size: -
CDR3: CASSPGPLSTDTQYF
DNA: TGCGCCAGCAGCCCCGGCCCGTTGAGCACAGATACGCAGTATTTT

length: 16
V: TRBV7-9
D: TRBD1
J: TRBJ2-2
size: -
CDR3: CASSLGGGRNTGELFF
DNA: TGTGCCAGCAGCTTAGGAGGGGGCCGCAACACCGGGGAGCTGTTTTTT

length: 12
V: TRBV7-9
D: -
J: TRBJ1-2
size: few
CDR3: CASSPRRGSDTF
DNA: TGTGCCAGCAGCCCCAGACGAGGGTCCGACACCTTC

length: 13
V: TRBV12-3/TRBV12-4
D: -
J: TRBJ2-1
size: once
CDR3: CASSRTLNGEQFF
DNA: TGTGCCAGCAGTCGAACGCTCAACGGGGAGCAGTTCTTC

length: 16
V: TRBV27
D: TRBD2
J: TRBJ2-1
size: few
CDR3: CASSTLAGISYNEQFF
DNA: TGTGCCAGCAGTACCCTAGCGGGTATCTCCTACAATGAGCAGTTCTTC

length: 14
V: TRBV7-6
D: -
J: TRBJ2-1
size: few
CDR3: CASSTSERGSEQFF
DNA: TGTGCCAGCAGCACCTCGGAGAGGGGCTCTGAGCAGTTCTTC

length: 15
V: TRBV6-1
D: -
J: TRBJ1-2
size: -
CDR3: CASSGDSPRRYGYTF
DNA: TGTGCCAGCAGTGGTGACTCACCGCGGCGCTATGGCTACACCTTC

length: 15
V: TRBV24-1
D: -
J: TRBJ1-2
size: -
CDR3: CATSDSGRQFQGYTF
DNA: TGTGCCACCAGTGATTCGGGCAGGCAGTTTCAGGGCTACACCTTC

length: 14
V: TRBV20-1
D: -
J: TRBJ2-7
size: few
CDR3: CSATRGGSTYEQYF
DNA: TGCAGTGCTACCCGAGGCGGAAGCACCTACGAGCAGTACTTC

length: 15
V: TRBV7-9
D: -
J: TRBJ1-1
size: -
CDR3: CASSHGRPGATEAFF
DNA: TGTGCCAGCAGCCACGGACGACCGGGGGCCACTGAAGCTTTCTTT

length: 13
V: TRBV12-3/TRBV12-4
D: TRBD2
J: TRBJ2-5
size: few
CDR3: CASSWTRRETQYF
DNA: TGTGCCAGCAGTTGGACTAGAAGAGAGACCCAGTACTTC

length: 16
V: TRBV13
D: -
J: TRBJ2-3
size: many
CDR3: CASSSLVPGPPDTQYF
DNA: TGTGCCAGCAGCTCTCTAGTCCCAGGGCCGCCAGATACGCAGTATTTT

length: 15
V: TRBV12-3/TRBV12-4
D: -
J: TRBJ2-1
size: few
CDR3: CASSLGLVIYNEQFF
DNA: TGTGCCAGCAGTTTAGGGCTGGTGATATACAATGAGCAGTTCTTC

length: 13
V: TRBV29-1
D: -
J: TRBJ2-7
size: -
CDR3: CSVELWDTYEQYF
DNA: TGCAGCGTTGAACTGTGGGATACCTACGAGCAGTACTTC

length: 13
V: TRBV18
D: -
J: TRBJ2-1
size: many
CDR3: CASSFGSYNEQFF
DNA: TGTGCCAGCTCATTCGGCTCCTACAATGAGCAGTTCTTC

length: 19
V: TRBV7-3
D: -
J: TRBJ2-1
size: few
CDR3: CASSPAGSSARSSYNEQFF
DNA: TGTGCCAGCAGCCCCGCGGGGTCTAGCGCTCGAAGCTCCTACAATGAGCAGTTCTTC

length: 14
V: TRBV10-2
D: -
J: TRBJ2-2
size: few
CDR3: CAASGYPNTGELFF
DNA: TGCGCCGCGTCGGGCTACCCGAACACCGGGGAGCTGTTTTTT

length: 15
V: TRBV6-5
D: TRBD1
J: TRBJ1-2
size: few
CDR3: CASRTPGTGVYGYTF
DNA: TGTGCCAGCAGGACGCCCGGGACAGGGGTCTATGGCTACACCTTC

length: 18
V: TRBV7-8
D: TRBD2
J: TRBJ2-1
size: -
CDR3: CASSPKRLAGGRGNEQFF
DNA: TGTGCCAGCAGCCCCAAACGGCTAGCGGGAGGAAGGGGGAATGAGCAGTTCTTC

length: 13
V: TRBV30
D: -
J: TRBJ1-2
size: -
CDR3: CAWSSLEPYGYTF
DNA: TGTGCCTGGAGTTCACTTGAACCGTATGGCTACACCTTC